The clone carrying this T cell receptor beta chain was seen a single time. This entry is derived from a study of blood T cell repertoires in COVID-19. At the level of the study: Acute-phase and convalescent COVID-19 samples originated in the United States, Italy and Spain. The analysed material was cDNA or gDNA that came from T cells, B-cell-depleted T cells, or PBMCs.

Germline loops: CDR1 SGDLS, CDR2 YYNGEE. V was pared by 1 base and J by 2 bases, with 1 base of the junction left unmatched. The length of the CDR3 is 14 residues. Original analysis: From reference gene primer amplification, estimates of nucleated cell counts were derived. Assay used: immunoSEQ multiplex PCR; TCRdb lists only in-frame clones, some missing. D and trimming come from the DNA, and the V and J calls and clone size come from that table. The repertoire has about 98,000 clones, 81% of them found once; the top ten carry roughly 10%. The V and J genes are TRBV9 and TRBJ2-5; 8 bases match TRBD2. The sequenced sample was peripheral blood. This receptor was identified in a woman aged 80 or over with acute or convalescent COVID-19. CDR3 residues: CASSVSGGQETQYF. The CDR3 nucleotides read TGTGCCAGCAGCGTATCGGGGGGGCAAGAGACCCAGTACTTC.